Below, 15 T cell receptor beta chains from the same sample are listed, as sequenced in a study of T cell changes during pregnancy in multiple sclerosis. Data came from immunoSEQ multiplex PCR; TCRdb stores just in-frame clones and leaves some out. Among around 52,000 clones listed, around nine tenths were seen once. Material for sequencing was peripheral blood from another person, used as feeder cells. The receptors were sampled from a human donor whose cells served as feeder cells for cultures in a pregnancy study.

This chain links TRBV4-2 with TRBJ1-6, with a weak D call TRBD1 (6 bases). The ends were cut back, 0 bases at V and 7 bases at J, with 13 bases in the middle. The germline V gene encodes CDR1 LGHNA and CDR2 YNFKEQ. This CDR3 comprises 16 residues. The CDR3 coding sequence is TGTGCCAGCAGCCAAGAGGGCGGGACACTAAATTCACCCCTCCACTTT. The encoded protein is CASSQEGGTLNSPLHF.

V gene TRBV25-1 combines with J gene TRBJ1-2; 11 nucleotides agree with TRBD1. V dropped 1 base and J dropped 4; count of bases not matched to a gene: 8. The germline gives CDR1 MGHDK, CDR2 SYGVNS. There are 17 residues in the CDR3. The CDR3 region is CASSESRTGGAGYGYTF. The CDR3 nucleotides are TGTGCCAGCAGTGAATCAAGGACAGGGGGCGCCGGCTATGGCTACACCTTC.

The chain uses TRBV25-1 and TRBJ2-7; TRBD1 aligns across 9 bases. The V gene's germline CDR1 is MGHDK and CDR2 SYGVNS. With V trimmed by 6 bases and J by 2 bases, 11 bases remained unmatched. This CDR3 contains 16 residues. The CDR3 is CASSDSGTGLPYEQYF. The CDR3 DNA sequence: TGTGCCAGCAGCGATTCCGGGACAGGGCTTCCCTACGAGCAGTACTTC.

The rearrangement links TRBV4-3 to TRBJ2-3; 8 nucleotides line up with TRBD2. V trimming: 0 bases; J trimming: 1 base; junction bases outside the gene matches: 9. Per germline, CDR1 LGHNA and CDR2 YSLEER. The CDR3 has 18 residues. The DNA for the CDR3 is TGCGCCAGCAGCCAAGAAAGAGGCGGCGGGGGGCGCACAGATACGCAGTATTTT. Its protein is CASSQERGGGGRTDTQYF.

The gene calls are TRBV27 and TRBJ1-1; D is unresolved. Trimming left V 6 bases short and J 5 bases short, with 10 bases between. The CDR3 is 12 amino acids. CDR1 and CDR2 (germline): MNHEY, SMNVEV (reference sequence). In DNA form, the CDR3 reads TGTGCCAGCAGATCCGGGAGAACTGAAGCTTTCTTT. This translates into CASRSGRTEAFF.

The chain joins TRBV9 to TRBJ2-2; D remains ambiguous. CDR1 is SGDLS, CDR2 YYNGEE, per germline. The CDR3 is 14 residues long. Deletions cut 4 bases from V and 2 bases from J, with 9 bases between. The CDR3 DNA reads TGTGCCAGCAGCCAAGGACCTAACACCGGGGAGCTGTTTTTT. Translation gives CASSQGPNTGELFF.

This clone came up once. The rearrangement links TRBV18 to TRBJ1-5; D is perhaps TRBD1 (6 bases). V gave up 3 bases and J gave up 7 bases, with 13 bases separating them. CDR3 length equals 14 residues. Germline CDR1 and CDR2: KGHSH and LQKENI. The CDR3 is CASSPGTSEQPQHF. Written as DNA, the CDR3 is TGTGCCAGCTCACCCGGGACATCGGAACAGCCCCAGCATTTT.

This clone was recorded once. The CDR3 sequence: CASSDRGQVYNEQFF. In DNA form, the CDR3 reads TGTGCCAGCAGCGACCGGGGACAGGTCTACAATGAGCAGTTCTTC. The gene calls are TRBV7-3 and TRBJ2-1; 8 bases align to TRBD1. The CDR3 spans 15 residues. CDR1 and CDR2 (germline): SGHTA, FQGTGA. V lost 5 bases to trimming and J lost 3 bases; unmatched junction nucleotides: 6.

This rearrangement joins TRBV7-3 to TRBJ2-1, with 9 bases fitting TRBD2. CDR1 and CDR2 from the germline V gene are SGHTA and FQGTGA. The CDR3 consists of 15 residues. The ends lost 3 bases at V and 6 bases at J; junction bases unmatched: 6. CDR3 loop: CASSLGTSRTNEQFF. CDR3 DNA: TGTGCCAGCAGCTTGGGGACTAGCCGAACCAATGAGCAGTTCTTC.

The V gene is TRBV5-1, the J gene TRBJ1-2; no reliable D call. Trimming removed 0 bases from V and 8 bases from J, with 8 bases in between. Per germline, CDR1 SGHRS and CDR2 YFSETQ. The CDR3 runs to 12 residues. DNA of the CDR3: TGCGCCAGCAGCTTGGAGGCGGAAGGCTACACCTTC. Its translation is CASSLEAEGYTF.

The rearrangement uses TRBV5-5 and TRBJ1-1, with TRBD1 matching 9 bases. The CDR3 extends over 15 amino acids. Trimming cost V 4 bases and J 6 bases; bases outside gene matches: 10. Germline lookup yields CDR1 SGHKS and CDR2 YYEKEE (reference sequence). CDR3 residues: CASSRPGTGSPEAFF. DNA for the CDR3: TGTGCCAGCAGCCGTCCCGGGACAGGGAGCCCTGAAGCTTTCTTT.

This clone was seen a single time. CDR3 in amino acids: CASSLGDRVNTEAFF. CDR3 DNA: TGTGCCAGCAGCTTAGGCGACAGAGTGAACACTGAAGCTTTCTTT. The gene calls are TRBV7-9 and TRBJ1-1; tentative D call: TRBD1 (5 bases). Germline V CDR1 and CDR2: SEHNR, FQNEAQ (reference sequence). This CDR3 comprises 15 residues. Trimming took 1 base from V and 0 from J, leaving 9 bases between them. The whole variable domain, filled in from reference TRBV7-9 and TRBJ1-1, reads DTGVSQNPRHKITKRGQNVTFRCDPISEHNRLYWYRQTLGQGPEFLTYFQNEAQLEKSRLLSDRFSAERPKGSFSTLEIQRTEQGDSAMYLCASSLGDRVNTEAFFGQGTRLTVV.

The chain couples TRBV28 to TRBJ2-7; TRBD2 might be the D (5 bases). CDR1 and CDR2 (germline): MDHEN, SYDVKM. The length of the CDR3 is 14 residues. Trimming shortened V by 4 bases and J by 4 bases, and 14 bases separated the two germline ends. CDR3: CASSYPGVQYEQYF. The CDR3 nucleotides read TGTGCCAGCAGTTACCCCGGGGTTCAGTACGAGCAGTACTTC.

The chain is built from TRBV7-2 and TRBJ1-5; tentative D call: TRBD1 (5 bases). Germline V gene sequence: CDR1 SGHTA, CDR2 FQGNSA. V was clipped by 2 bases and J by 2 bases, with 10 bases between them. The CDR3 contains 15 residues. CDR3 in DNA: TGTGCCAGCAGCTTACAGGGAAGCGGCAATCAGCCCCAGCATTTT. As protein: CASSLQGSGNQPQHF. Full variable domain (rest looked up from reference TRBV7-2 and TRBJ1-5): GAGVSQSPSNKVTEKGKDVELRCDPISGHTALYWYRQSLGQGLEFLIYFQGNSAPDKSGLPSDRFSAERTGGSVSTLTIQRTQQEDSAVYLCASSLQGSGNQPQHFGDGTRLSIL.

V gene TRBV4-2 combines with J gene TRBJ2-1, with D possibly TRBD2 on 5 matching bases. The CDR3 totals 15 residues. Germline V lookup: CDR1 LGHNA, CDR2 YNFKEQ. V was shortened by 4 bases and J by 3 bases, with 13 bases between the two germline ends. The CDR3 region has the DNA TGTGCCAGCAGCCTCTCAACGGGGAACTACAATGAGCAGTTCTTC. This codes for CASSLSTGNYNEQFF.